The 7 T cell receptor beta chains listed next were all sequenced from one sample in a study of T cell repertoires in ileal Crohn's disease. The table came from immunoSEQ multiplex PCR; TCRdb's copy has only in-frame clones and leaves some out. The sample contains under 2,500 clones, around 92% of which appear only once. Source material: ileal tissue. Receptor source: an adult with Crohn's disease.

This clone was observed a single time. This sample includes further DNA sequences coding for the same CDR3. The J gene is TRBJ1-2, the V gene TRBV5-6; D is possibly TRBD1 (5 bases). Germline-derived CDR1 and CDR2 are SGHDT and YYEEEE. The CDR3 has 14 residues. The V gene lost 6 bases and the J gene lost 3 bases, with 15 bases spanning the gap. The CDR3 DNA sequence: TGTGCCAGCACCCCCGACAGCTCCGACTATGGCTACACCTTC. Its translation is CASTPDSSDYGYTF.

The DNA for the CDR3 is TGTGCCAGAAGCTTAGGTGTCATAGCGTCCTATAATTCACCCCTCCACTTT. Its translation: CARSLGVIASYNSPLHF. The J gene is TRBJ1-6, the V gene TRBV7-5. TRBV7-5 counts as a pseudogene. The CDR3 extends over 17 amino acids.

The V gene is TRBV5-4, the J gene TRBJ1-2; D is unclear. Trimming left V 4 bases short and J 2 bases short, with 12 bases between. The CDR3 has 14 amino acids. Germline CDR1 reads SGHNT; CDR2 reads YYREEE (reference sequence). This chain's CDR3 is CASSPQAGNYGYTF. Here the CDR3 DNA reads TGTGCCAGCAGCCCCCAGGCAGGAAACTATGGCTACACCTTC.

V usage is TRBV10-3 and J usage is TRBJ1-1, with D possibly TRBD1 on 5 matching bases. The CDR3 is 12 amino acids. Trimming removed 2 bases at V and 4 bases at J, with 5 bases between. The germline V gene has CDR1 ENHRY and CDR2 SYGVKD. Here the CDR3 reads CAISETGTEAFF. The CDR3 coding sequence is TGTGCCATCAGTGAGACAGGCACTGAAGCTTTCTTT.

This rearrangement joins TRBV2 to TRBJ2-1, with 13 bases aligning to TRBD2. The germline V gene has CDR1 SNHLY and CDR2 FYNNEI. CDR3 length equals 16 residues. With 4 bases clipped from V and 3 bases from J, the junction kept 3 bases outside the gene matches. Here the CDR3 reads CASSGTSGGGYNEQFF. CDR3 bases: TGTGCCAGCAGTGGAACTAGCGGGGGGGGCTACAATGAGCAGTTCTTC.

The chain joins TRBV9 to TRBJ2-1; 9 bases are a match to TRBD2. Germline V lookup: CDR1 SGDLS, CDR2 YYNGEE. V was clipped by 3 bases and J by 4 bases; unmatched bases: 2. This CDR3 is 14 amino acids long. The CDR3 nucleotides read TGTGCCAGCAGCGGAACTAGCGGGTACAATGAGCAGTTCTTC. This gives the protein CASSGTSGYNEQFF.

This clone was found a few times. The CDR3 region is CASTSFGQGRADTQYF. The CDR3 region has the DNA TGTGCCAGCACCTCCTTCGGGCAGGGAAGGGCAGATACGCAGTATTTT. This chain connects TRBV5-8 to TRBJ2-3, with D maybe TRBD1 (5 bases). The CDR3 runs to 16 residues. Trimming left V 6 bases short and J 4 bases short, with 21 bases between. Germline V gene sequence: CDR1 SGHTS, CDR2 YDEGEE.